Listed here are 32 T cell receptor beta chains from one sample, sequenced in a study of CD8+ T cells in alopecia areata. In each case, RNA was isolated and then reverse transcribed into cDNA as the sequencing template. Repertoires were generated with immunoSEQ multiplex PCR, while TCRdb's copy carries only in-frame clones and drops some. The table includes over 150,000 clones, 63% detected once. Sequences were derived from CD4+ T cells sorted from blood, sampled at week 0. These receptors were taken from a human donor with alopecia areata.

V gene TRBV4-2 combines with J gene TRBJ2-1, with 11 bases that match TRBD2. V gave up 0 bases and J gave up 3 bases; unmatched junction bases: 4. Germline CDR1 and CDR2: LGHNA and YNFKEQ. CDR3 length equals 17 residues. In nucleotides, the CDR3 is TGTGCCAGCAGCCAAGAGTCGGGACTAGCGGACTACAATGAGCAGTTCTTC. Protein: CASSQESGLADYNEQFF.

In its sample, this clone was seen a few times. This rearrangement joins TRBV7-2 to TRBJ2-5, with a weak D call TRBD1 (6 bases). The CDR3 totals 17 residues. V lost 6 bases and J lost 3, with 23 bases in between. CDR1 is SGHTA and CDR2 is FQGNSA in the germline V gene. CDR3 nucleotide sequence: TGTGCCAGCAGAATTTCCGTCGGCAGGGGAGTGGAAGAGACCCAGTACTTC. Amino acids: CASRISVGRGVEETQYF.

CDR3 nucleotide sequence: TGTGCCAGCAGCTTACTGGGCCAAAGCTCCTACAATGAGCAGTTCTTC. This gives the protein CASSLLGQSSYNEQFF. The chain recombines TRBV11-2 with TRBJ2-1, with unresolved D. The germline V gene has CDR1 SGHAT and CDR2 FQNNGV. This CDR3 is built from 16 residues. Trimming stripped 2 bases from V and 0 bases from J, with 11 bases between.

The chain couples TRBV6-5 to TRBJ2-2; D call uncertain. The length of the CDR3 is 15 residues. Germline V gene sequence: CDR1 MNHEY, CDR2 SVGAGI. The V gene lost 7 bases and the J gene lost 0 bases, with 12 bases spanning the gap. The CDR3: CASNAYLANTGELFF. The CDR3 region has the DNA TGTGCCAGCAACGCGTATTTGGCGAACACCGGGGAGCTGTTTTTT.

Here the CDR3 reads CASSLAHLRAQYF. CDR3 nucleotide sequence: TGTGCCAGCAGCTTGGCCCACCTCAGGGCCCAGTACTTC. The gene calls are TRBV5-6 and TRBJ2-5; a weak D match, TRBD1 (5 bases). This CDR3 has 13 residues. CDR1 SGHDT and CDR2 YYEEEE come from the germline V gene. V lost 0 bases and J 9 bases, leaving 12 bases between the germline ends.

This clone was detected a few times. The genes are TRBV15 and TRBJ1-5; the D is unclear. V was pared by 5 bases and J by 3 bases, with 11 bases between. The CDR3 totals 14 residues. Germline assignment: CDR1 LNHNV and CDR2 YYDKDF (reference sequence). DNA for the CDR3: TGTGCCACCAGCTCCAGGAATATCAATCAGCCCCAGCATTTT. Protein sequence: CATSSRNINQPQHF.

The J gene is TRBJ2-7, the V gene TRBV28, with 9 bases identical to TRBD1. The germline V gene encodes CDR1 MDHEN and CDR2 SYDVKM. The V segment lost 5 bases and the J segment 5 bases; nucleotides outside the gene matches: 10. This CDR3 comprises 15 residues. The CDR3 DNA follows: TGTGCCAGCAGTCCCACAGGGGGCGCCCGCGACGAGCAGTACTTC. It translates to CASSPTGGARDEQYF.

J is TRBJ1-1 and V is TRBV4-2; TRBD1 is a possible D gene (5 bases). Germline CDR1 LGHNA, CDR2 YNFKEQ. CDR3 length: 14 amino acids. Deletions cut 0 bases from V and 7 bases from J, with 12 bases between. For the CDR3, the DNA is TGTGCCAGCAGCCAAGACGCGGGGCGGCATGAAGCTTTCTTT. Amino acids: CASSQDAGRHEAFF.

The rearrangement uses TRBV15 and TRBJ1-1, with D uncertain. CDR3 length: 15 amino acids. Between the trimmed V and J ends, which lost 0 bases and 1 base, there was a span of 9 bases. Germline CDR1 reads LNHNV; CDR2 reads YYDKDF (reference sequence). The CDR3 region has the DNA TGTGCCACCAGCAGAGATCCTTTGGGGAACACTGAAGCTTTCTTT. This translates into CATSRDPLGNTEAFF.

The rearrangement joins TRBV6-6 to TRBJ2-7; D tentatively reads TRBD1 or TRBD2 (5 bases each). V was shortened by 6 bases and J by 2 bases, with 17 bases between the two germline ends. Germline CDR1 MNHNY, CDR2 SVGAGI (reference sequence). This CDR3 spans 15 amino acids. CDR3 protein: CASRKGRFNPYEQYF. CDR3 DNA sequence: TGTGCCAGCAGAAAGGGACGGTTTAACCCCTACGAGCAGTACTTC.

This chain joins TRBV4-3 and TRBJ1-1; 7 nucleotides align to TRBD1. Germline V gene data show CDR1 as LGHNA and CDR2 as YSLEER. The CDR3 sequence is 14 residues long. V shed 0 bases, J shed 8 bases, and the junction held 6 bases outside the gene matches. The CDR3 sequence: CASSQDRGSFEAFF. The CDR3, as DNA: TGCGCCAGCAGCCAAGACAGGGGGAGCTTCGAAGCTTTCTTT.

V is TRBV5-6 and J is TRBJ1-4; D gene unclear. The ends were cut back, 5 bases at V and 7 bases at J, with 12 bases in the middle. The germline CDR1 and CDR2 sequences are SGHDT and YYEEEE. CDR3 length equals 13 residues. The CDR3 protein is CASRGLVGEKLFF. In DNA form, the CDR3 reads TGTGCCAGCAGAGGGCTTGTTGGTGAAAAACTGTTTTTT.

This chain links TRBV14 with TRBJ2-1, with 14 bases fitting TRBD2. V dropped 4 bases and J dropped 10; count of bases not matched to a gene: 6. Germline assignment: CDR1 SGHDN and CDR2 FVKESK. The CDR3 extends over 15 amino acids. This chain's CDR3 is CASSPWTSGGPEQFF. In nucleotides, the CDR3 is TGTGCCAGCAGCCCCTGGACTAGCGGGGGGCCCGAGCAGTTCTTC.

The rearrangement links TRBV5-1 to TRBJ1-2; possible D gene TRBD1, 6 bases. The CDR3 runs 12 residues. Trimming left V 4 bases short and J 8 bases short, with 12 bases between. CDR1 and CDR2 from the germline V gene are SGHRS and YFSETQ. The CDR3 loop reads CASSAQGMGYTF. CDR3 DNA sequence: TGCGCCAGCAGCGCCCAGGGGATGGGCTACACCTTC. The entire variable domain, with the rest obtained from reference TRBV5-1 and TRBJ1-2, is as follows: KAGVTQTPRYLIKTRGQQVTLSCSPISGHRSVSWYQQTPGQGLQFLFEYFSETQRNKGNFPGRFSGRQFSNSRSEMNVSTLELGDSALYLCASSAQGMGYTFGSGTRLTVV.

The chain uses TRBV14 and TRBJ1-1, with unresolved D. The CDR3 length is 12 residues. The V gene's germline CDR1 is SGHDN and CDR2 FVKESK. V lost 4 bases and J 7 bases, leaving 10 bases between the germline ends. The chain's CDR3 is CASSLTGFEAFF. CDR3 nucleotide sequence: TGTGCCAGCAGCCTGACCGGGTTTGAAGCTTTCTTT.

This clone was seen a handful of times. The chain recombines TRBV4-3 with TRBJ2-3; no clear D. Looked up from germline, CDR1 is LGHNA and CDR2 is YSLEER. The germline V and J ends were trimmed by 0 bases and 3 bases, with 4 bases remaining between them. The CDR3 has 13 amino acids. CDR3 residues: CASSQDLTDTQYF. The CDR3 DNA reads as TGCGCCAGCAGCCAAGACCTTACAGATACGCAGTATTTT.

The gene calls are TRBV9 and TRBJ2-1; TRBD1 agrees at 7 bases. Germline V gene lookup returns CDR1 SGDLS and CDR2 YYNGEE. CDR3 length: 15 residues. V trimming: 0 bases; J trimming: 5 bases; junction bases outside the gene matches: 5. The chain's CDR3 is CASSVEGTVNNEQFF. CDR3 sequence (DNA): TGTGCCAGCAGCGTAGAAGGGACAGTAAACAATGAGCAGTTCTTC.

This clone was seen a few times. The V call is TRBV20-1, the J call TRBJ2-3; D is uncertain. The length of the CDR3 is 11 residues. With 5 bases removed from V and 4 bases from J, the gap between germline ends came to 7 bases. Germline V lookup: CDR1 DFQATT, CDR2 SNEGSKA (reference sequence). CDR3 DNA: TGCAGTGCTGCCAATTCAGATACGCAGTATTTT. Protein sequence: CSAANSDTQYF.

The chain recombines TRBV11-2 with TRBJ1-1, with D unresolved. The CDR3 covers 12 residues. Trimming left V 4 bases short and J 5 bases short, with 8 bases between. Germline V gene sequence: CDR1 SGHAT, CDR2 FQNNGV. The CDR3 protein is CASSSRRTEAFF. The CDR3 DNA sequence: TGTGCCAGCAGCTCTAGACGGACTGAAGCTTTCTTT.

This clone has only one observation. The V call is TRBV7-2, the J call TRBJ1-1; D is undetermined. Trimming cost V 1 base and J 0 bases, with 9 bases left between them. The CDR3 runs 15 residues. The V gene's germline CDR1 is SGHTA and CDR2 FQGNSA. The CDR3, as DNA: TGTGCCAGCAGCTTAGGTGGGTCCATGAACACTGAAGCTTTCTTT. Protein sequence: CASSLGGSMNTEAFF.

This clone was picked up one time. The chain joins TRBV7-9 to TRBJ1-2; no definite D call. Germline loops: CDR1 SEHNR, CDR2 FQNEAQ (reference sequence). The CDR3 covers 14 residues. V lost 0 bases and J lost 2, with 7 bases in between. DNA of the CDR3: TGTGCCAGCAGCTTAGCAGGCCAAAACTATGGCTACACCTTC. Translated: CASSLAGQNYGYTF.

The chain is built from TRBV10-3 and TRBJ2-3; possible D gene TRBD1, 6 bases. Per germline, CDR1 ENHRY and CDR2 SYGVKD. CDR3 length: 14 amino acids. V gave up 3 bases and J gave up 0 bases, with 7 bases separating them. Written as DNA, the CDR3 is TGTGCCATCAGTGAACAGGGCAGCACAGATACGCAGTATTTT. It specifies CAISEQGSTDTQYF.

This clone appeared a few times. The CDR3 DNA is TGTGCCAGCAGCTCGGGACTAGTAGCGGCGAATTTGCAGTATTTT. As protein: CASSSGLVAANLQYF. The chain joins TRBV5-4 to TRBJ2-3, with 8 bases aligning to TRBD2. CDR3 size: 15 residues. V shed 3 bases and J 11 bases; nucleotides not matched to a gene: 14. The germline CDR1 and CDR2 sequences are SGHNT and YYREEE (reference sequence).

This clone was found a few times. The chain has TRBV5-1 and TRBJ1-2; no firm D call. The CDR3 has 14 residues. Trimming took 4 bases from V and 2 from J, leaving 12 bases between them. The germline CDR1 and CDR2 sequences are SGHRS and YFSETQ. CDR3 sequence reads: CASSHKADNYGYTF. CDR3 in DNA: TGCGCCAGCAGCCACAAGGCAGACAACTATGGCTACACCTTC. The full variable domain, completed using reference TRBV5-1 and TRBJ1-2, is KAGVTQTPRYLIKTRGQQVTLSCSPISGHRSVSWYQQTPGQGLQFLFEYFSETQRNKGNFPGRFSGRQFSNSRSEMNVSTLELGDSALYLCASSHKADNYGYTFGSGTRLTVV.

The chain recombines TRBV2 with TRBJ2-7, with D unclear. V dropped 6 bases and J dropped 2 bases, with 8 bases sitting between them. Per germline, CDR1 SNHLY and CDR2 FYNNEI. The CDR3 sequence is 12 residues long. This chain's CDR3 is CASSFGPYEQYF. Here the CDR3 DNA reads TGTGCCAGCAGCTTCGGGCCCTACGAGCAGTACTTC.

This chain uses TRBV7-2 with TRBJ1-2, with a tentative D call TRBD1 (5 bases). Per the germline V gene, CDR1 is SGHTA and CDR2 is FQGNSA. V lost 1 base, J lost 7 bases, and 10 bases lay in between. The CDR3 contains 13 residues. The CDR3 reads CASSLGGQGGYTF. The CDR3 DNA reads TGTGCCAGCAGCTTAGGGGGTCAGGGTGGCTACACCTTC.

The gene calls are TRBV6-5 and TRBJ2-7; 8 nucleotides match TRBD2. The CDR3 is 14 amino acids. The germline V gene has CDR1 MNHEY and CDR2 SVGAGI. V was clipped by 7 bases and J by 4 bases; unmatched bases: 9. The DNA for the CDR3 is TGTGCCAGCAAGGGCGGGGGGTACAGTTACGAGCAGTACTTC. It is translated as CASKGGGYSYEQYF.

A remark on this clone: This sample includes further DNA sequences coding for the same CDR3. V gene TRBV29-1 combines with J gene TRBJ2-7; D is unclear. Trimming removed 4 bases at V and 0 bases at J, with 7 bases between. The CDR3 has 12 amino acids. Germline loops: CDR1 SQVTM, CDR2 ANQGSEA. CDR3 bases: TGCAGCGTTGCAGTATCCTCCTACGAGCAGTACTTC. This gives the protein CSVAVSSYEQYF.

This clone was recorded once. The chain has TRBV15 and TRBJ2-1, with 10 bases matching TRBD2. V dropped 4 bases and J dropped 9; count of bases not matched to a gene: 6. Germline CDR1 reads LNHNV; CDR2 reads YYDKDF (reference sequence). The CDR3 spans 14 residues. CDR3 DNA sequence: TGTGCCACCAGCACACGGACTAGCGGTCTTGAGCAGTTCTTC. Translation: CATSTRTSGLEQFF.

The V and J genes are TRBV5-1 and TRBJ2-2; a possible D gene is TRBD1 (6 bases). Trimming pared 4 bases from V and 7 bases from J, leaving 17 bases between. The CDR3 runs 15 residues. The germline CDR1 and CDR2 sequences are SGHRS and YFSETQ. The CDR3 here is CASSRDEGVSGELFF. CDR3 DNA sequence: TGCGCCAGCAGCCGTGACGAGGGGGTCAGCGGGGAGCTGTTTTTT.

A remark on this clone: The junction does not match germline at one end; this may be a read error. The chain recombines TRBV2 with TRBJ2-4, with TRBD2 identical over 9 bases. The CDR3 is 14 residues long. From germline, CDR1 is SNHLY and CDR2 FYNNEI. CDR3: CASREAGGKNIQYF. The CDR3 DNA reads as TGTGCCAGCAGAGAAGCGGGGGGTAAAAACATTCAGTACTTC.

The rearrangement joins TRBV29-1 to TRBJ2-3, with D tentatively TRBD1 (5 bases). V lost 6 bases and J 3 bases, leaving 10 bases between the germline ends. The CDR3 spans 12 residues. From germline, CDR1 is SQVTM and CDR2 ANQGSEA. The CDR3 DNA sequence: TGCAGCGTAAGACAGCCAACAGATACGCAGTATTTT. It specifies CSVRQPTDTQYF.